This TCR beta chain was captured by sequencing in a study of vaccination and CD4 T cells after COVID-19. Treatment given: roughly 10-day PBMC culture with coronavirus spike peptide pools or control peptides (ViraFEST assay). Sequenced with the Oncomine TCR Beta short-read assay was DNA taken from cultured CD4+ T cells. The source of extracted genomic DNA was cultured CD4+ T cells. In TCRdb, the PCR reads were re-called with MiXCR into one record per CDR3 protein. The table includes some 14,000 distinct CDR3 sequences, about 40% detected once. There are a few counts of this clonotype. Its antigen is undetermined. CDR3 length equals 18 residues. Germline values: CDR1 SGHVS, CDR2 FQNEAQ. V lost 0 bases, J lost 0 bases, and 15 bases lay in between.

The source material was CD4+ T cells from blood, cultured in vitro. The chain has TRBV7-8 and TRBJ2-4; no clear D. The origin of this receptor is a human donor who had recovered from COVID-19. The CDR3 DNA follows: TGTGCCAGCAGCTTAGCCTACTTGGGATCGCTAGCCAAAAACATTCAGTACTTC. Its protein product is CASSLAYLGSLAKNIQYF.